What follows are 2 T cell receptor beta chains derived from one specimen sequenced in a study of OX40 agonist ivuxolimab in advanced cancers. Method: immunoSEQ multiplex PCR; TCRdb's copy keeps in-frame clones and lacks some. Among about 22,000 clones listed, 75% to 90% were seen once. The sequencing here drew on CD4+ or CD8+ T cells sorted from blood, taken in a trial of the OX40 agonist ivuxolimab. The receptors stem from an adult with an advanced solid tumor such as melanoma, head and neck, liver or kidney cancer.

This clone was recorded once. This chain uses TRBV9 with TRBJ1-1, with D maybe TRBD1 (6 bases). CDR1 is SGDLS and CDR2 is YYNGEE in the germline V gene. The CDR3 sequence is 13 residues long. V shed 0 bases and J shed 6 bases, with 9 bases lying between them. Written as DNA, the CDR3 is TGTGCCAGCAGCGTAGGGGGGCGGGCTGAAGCTTTCTTT. Residues: CASSVGGRAEAFF.

The rearrangement links TRBV4-1 to TRBJ1-5, with D possibly TRBD1 on 6 matching bases. The CDR3 loop spans 16 amino acids. Trimming took off 4 bases at V and 2 bases at J, with 15 bases between the two ends. Germline V gene sequence: CDR1 MGHRA, CDR2 YSYEKL. As DNA, the CDR3 is TGCGCCAGCAGCCCACCGGAGGGGGGCGGCAATCAGCCCCAGCATTTT. Translating gives CASSPPEGGGNQPQHF.